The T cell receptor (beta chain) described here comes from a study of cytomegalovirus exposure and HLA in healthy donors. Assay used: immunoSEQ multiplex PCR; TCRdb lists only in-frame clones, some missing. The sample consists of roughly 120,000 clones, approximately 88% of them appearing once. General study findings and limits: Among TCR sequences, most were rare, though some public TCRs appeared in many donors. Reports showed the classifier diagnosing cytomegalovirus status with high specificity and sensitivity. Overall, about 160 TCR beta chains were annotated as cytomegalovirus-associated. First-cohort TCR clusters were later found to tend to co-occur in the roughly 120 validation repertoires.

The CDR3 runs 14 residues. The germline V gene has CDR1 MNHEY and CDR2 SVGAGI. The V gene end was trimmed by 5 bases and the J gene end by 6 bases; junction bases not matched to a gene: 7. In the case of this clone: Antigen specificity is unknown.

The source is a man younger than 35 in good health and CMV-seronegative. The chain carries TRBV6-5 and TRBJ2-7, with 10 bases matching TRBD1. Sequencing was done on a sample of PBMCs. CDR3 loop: CASSTTGGRGEQYF. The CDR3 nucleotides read TGTGCCAGCAGTACGACAGGGGGCAGAGGCGAGCAGTACTTC.